This TCR beta chain derives from a study of cytomegalovirus exposure and HLA in healthy donors. With 60 Vbeta and 13 Jbeta primers, the PCR was carried out. This table comes from immunoSEQ multiplex PCR, and its TCRdb copy is limited to in-frame clones, with some not included. The sample data list about 48,000 clones. With respect to this clone: Antigen unknown.

Donors in the study were healthy people who gave bone marrow. General study points: Later analysis demonstrated an association between a missense DCLRE1C variant and TCR beta V- and J-gene trimming. In vitro assays verified that three CMV-associated chains recognized CMV antigens specifically. Presence/absence comparisons presumed near-even sequencing depth among donors.

V was pared by 3 bases and J by 4 bases, with 10 bases between. Germline values: CDR1 MNHEY, CDR2 SMNVEV (reference sequence). The CDR3 totals 14 residues. Input material: PBMCs. This chain uses TRBV27 with TRBJ1-5, with a possible D match to TRBD1 (5 bases). This receptor was taken from a woman aged 35 to 49 in good health and CMV-seronegative. The CDR3 is CASSLGPWNQPQHF. CDR3 nucleotide sequence: TGTGCCAGCAGTTTGGGGCCCTGGAATCAGCCCCAGCATTTT.